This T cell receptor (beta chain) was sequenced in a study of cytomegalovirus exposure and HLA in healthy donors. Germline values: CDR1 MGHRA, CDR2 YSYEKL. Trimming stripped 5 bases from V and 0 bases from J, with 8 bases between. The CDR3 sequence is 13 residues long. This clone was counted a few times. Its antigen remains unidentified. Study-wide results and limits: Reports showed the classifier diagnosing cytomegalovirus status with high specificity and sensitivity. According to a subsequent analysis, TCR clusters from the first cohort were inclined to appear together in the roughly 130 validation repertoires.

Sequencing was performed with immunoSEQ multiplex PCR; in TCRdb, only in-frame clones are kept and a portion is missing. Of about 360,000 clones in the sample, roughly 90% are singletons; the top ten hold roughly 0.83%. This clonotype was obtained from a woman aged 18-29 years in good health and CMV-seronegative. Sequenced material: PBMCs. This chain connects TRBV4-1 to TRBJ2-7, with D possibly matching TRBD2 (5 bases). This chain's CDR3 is CASSFRDSYEQYF. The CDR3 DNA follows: TGCGCCAGCAGCTTCCGGGACTCCTACGAGCAGTACTTC.